The entry that follows covers one TCR beta chain sequence. It has no known antigen specificity. The record has no base qualities; no much larger clone is one base away. This sample is part of a study of technical replicates of blood from a handful of donors (TCRdb year 2017). Trimmed from V: 7 bases; trimmed from J: 3 bases; junction bases lacking a gene match: 3. For CDR1 and CDR2, the germline V gene lists SQVTM and ANQGSEA. The CDR3 spans 12 residues, from the cysteine through the phenylalanine. Kept here is only the CDR3 DNA, which spans 36 bases and is read in frame from base 1. The library was generated by the immunoSEQ multiplex PCR assay. This is the immuneACCESS table as TCRdb keeps it, with only in-frame sequences that have V and J called. A part of the clones is gone; compared with another copy, unresolved V genes explain less than half, and the rest is unexplained. The sample data list approximately 94,000 clones, and 96% of these were observed just once. The ten largest clones add up to roughly 0.36% of the sample.

The chain is made from TRBV29-1 and TRBJ2-7, with 10 junctional bases fitting TRBD1. This TCR came from a human donor in good health. Sequenced input: T cells isolated from PBMCs. The DNA reads TGCAGCGCCGGGACAGGGGTCTACGAGCAGTACTTC. This encodes CSAGTGVYEQYF.